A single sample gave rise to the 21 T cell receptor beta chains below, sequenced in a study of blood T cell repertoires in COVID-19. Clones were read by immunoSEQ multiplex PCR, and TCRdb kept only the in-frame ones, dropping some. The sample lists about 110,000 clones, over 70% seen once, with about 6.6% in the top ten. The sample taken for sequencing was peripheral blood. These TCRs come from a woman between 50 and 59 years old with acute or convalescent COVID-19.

The DNA of the CDR3 is TGTGCCAGCAGCCCCCCCGGGGGAGGACGCTATGGCTACACCTTC. As protein: CASSPPGGGRYGYTF. The gene calls are TRBV6-5 and TRBJ1-2; D might be TRBD1 (5 bases). Germline CDR1 is MNHEY and CDR2 is SVGAGI. The CDR3 is 15 residues long. The germline V and J ends were trimmed by 6 bases and 4 bases, with 18 bases remaining between them.

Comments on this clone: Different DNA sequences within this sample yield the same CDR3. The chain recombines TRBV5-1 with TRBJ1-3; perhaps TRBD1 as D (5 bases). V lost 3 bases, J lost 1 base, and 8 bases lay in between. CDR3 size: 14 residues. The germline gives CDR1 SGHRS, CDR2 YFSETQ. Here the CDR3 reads CASSSQGSGNTIYF. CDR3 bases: TGCGCCAGCAGCTCTCAGGGTTCTGGAAACACCATATATTTT.

CDR3 DNA: TGTGCCACCAGTGATTCCCGAGGGGGAATAGGTCCAATTAATGAGCAGTTCTTC. It codes for CATSDSRGGIGPINEQFF. The chain links TRBV24-1 to TRBJ2-1; TRBD1 might be the D (6 bases). V was pared by 2 bases and J by 7 bases, with 23 bases between. This CDR3 has 18 residues. CDR1 KGHDR and CDR2 SFDVKD come from the germline V gene.

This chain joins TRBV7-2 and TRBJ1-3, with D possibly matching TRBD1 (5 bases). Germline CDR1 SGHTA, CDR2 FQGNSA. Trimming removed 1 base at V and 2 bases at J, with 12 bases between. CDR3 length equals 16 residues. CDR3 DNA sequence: TGTGCCAGCAGCTTAGTCGGGGGATCGGCTGGAAACACCATATATTTT. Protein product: CASSLVGGSAGNTIYF.

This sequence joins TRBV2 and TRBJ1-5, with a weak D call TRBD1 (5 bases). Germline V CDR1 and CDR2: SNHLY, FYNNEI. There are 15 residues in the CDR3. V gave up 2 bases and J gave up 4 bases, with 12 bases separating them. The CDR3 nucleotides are TGTGCCAGCAGTGAATCCCAGGGAGGGAATCAGCCCCAGCATTTT. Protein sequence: CASSESQGGNQPQHF.

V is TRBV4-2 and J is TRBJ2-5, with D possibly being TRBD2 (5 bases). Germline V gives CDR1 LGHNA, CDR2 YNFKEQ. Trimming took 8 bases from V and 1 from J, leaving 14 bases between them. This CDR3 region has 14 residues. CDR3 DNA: TGTGCCAGCTGGTCCCCGGGGTCCCAAGAGACCCAGTACTTC. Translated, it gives CASWSPGSQETQYF.

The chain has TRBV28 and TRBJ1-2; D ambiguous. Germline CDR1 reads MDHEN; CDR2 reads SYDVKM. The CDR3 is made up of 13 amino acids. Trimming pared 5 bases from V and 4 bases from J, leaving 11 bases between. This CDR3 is CASSAGSLYGYTF. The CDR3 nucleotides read TGTGCCAGCAGTGCCGGTTCTCTCTATGGCTACACCTTC.

The CDR3 DNA is TGTGCCAGCAGTTATTTCCAGCAAGAGGACGAGCAGTACTTC. Protein sequence: CASSYFQQEDEQYF. The rearrangement links TRBV6-6 to TRBJ2-7, with no clear D. The CDR3 contains 14 residues. Germline V gives CDR1 MNHNY, CDR2 SVGAGI (reference sequence). V lost 3 bases, J lost 5 bases, and 14 bases lay in between.

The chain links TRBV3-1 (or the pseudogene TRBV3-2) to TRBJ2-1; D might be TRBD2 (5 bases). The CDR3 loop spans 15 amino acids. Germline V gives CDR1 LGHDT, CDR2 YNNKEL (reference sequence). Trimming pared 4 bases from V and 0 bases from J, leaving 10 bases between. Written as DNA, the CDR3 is TGTGCCAGCAGCCCCACGGGGTCCTCCTACAATGAGCAGTTCTTC. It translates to CASSPTGSSYNEQFF.

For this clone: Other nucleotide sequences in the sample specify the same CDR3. Here the CDR3 reads CASRRMNTEAFF. The DNA for the CDR3 is TGTGCCAGCAGGAGAATGAACACTGAAGCTTTCTTT. The genes are TRBV6-5 and TRBJ1-1; D ambiguous. Between the trimmed V and J ends, which lost 6 bases and 0 bases, there was a span of 5 bases. Germline lookup yields CDR1 MNHEY and CDR2 SVGAGI. CDR3 length equals 12 residues.

CDR3 sequence (DNA): TGTGCCAGCAGCAGGGGGGATCAGCCCCAGCATTTT. Encoded protein: CASSRGDQPQHF. This chain connects TRBV6-1 to TRBJ1-5, with TRBD1 matching over 7 bases. Germline V lookup: CDR1 MNHNS, CDR2 SASEGT. The CDR3 length is 12 residues. J was trimmed by 5 bases and V by 6 bases; bases with no gene match: 1.

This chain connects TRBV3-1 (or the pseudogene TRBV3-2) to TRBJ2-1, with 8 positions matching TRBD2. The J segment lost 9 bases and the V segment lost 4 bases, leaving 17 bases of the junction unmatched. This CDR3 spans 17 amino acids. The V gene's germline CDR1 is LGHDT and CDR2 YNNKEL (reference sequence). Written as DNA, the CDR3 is TGTGCCAGCAGCCCTGAGGGAACGGGGGGGCCAGTGGTTGAGCAGTTCTTC. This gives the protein CASSPEGTGGPVVEQFF.

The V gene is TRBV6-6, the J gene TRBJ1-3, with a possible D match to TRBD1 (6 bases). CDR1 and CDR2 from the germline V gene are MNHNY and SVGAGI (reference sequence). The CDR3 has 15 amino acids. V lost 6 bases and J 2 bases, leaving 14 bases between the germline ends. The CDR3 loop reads CASSIQGITGNTIYF. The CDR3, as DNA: TGTGCCAGCAGCATACAGGGTATCACTGGAAACACCATATATTTT.

CDR3 sequence: CASSALIQGDYGYTF. For the CDR3, the DNA is TGTGCCAGCAGCGCCCTCATACAGGGGGACTATGGCTACACCTTC. V and J are TRBV9 and TRBJ1-2; 8 bases agree with TRBD1. Trimming at V came to 3 bases and at J to 3 bases, leaving 7 bases not matched to a gene. The germline V gene encodes CDR1 SGDLS and CDR2 YYNGEE. CDR3 length: 15 amino acids.

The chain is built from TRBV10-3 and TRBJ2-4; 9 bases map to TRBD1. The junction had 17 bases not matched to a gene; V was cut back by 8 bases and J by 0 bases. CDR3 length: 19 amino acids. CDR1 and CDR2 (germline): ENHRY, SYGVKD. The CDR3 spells CAIPIAFRDRVIAKNIQYF. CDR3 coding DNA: TGTGCCATCCCCATCGCCTTTCGGGACAGGGTTATAGCCAAAAACATTCAGTACTTC.

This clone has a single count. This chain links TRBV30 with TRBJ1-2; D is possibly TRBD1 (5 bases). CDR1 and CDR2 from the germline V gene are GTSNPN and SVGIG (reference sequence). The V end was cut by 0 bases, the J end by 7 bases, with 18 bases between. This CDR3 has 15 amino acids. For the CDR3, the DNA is TGTGCCTGGAGTGTACTGGCACAGGCAGCAGGTGGCTACACCTTC. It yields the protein CAWSVLAQAAGGYTF. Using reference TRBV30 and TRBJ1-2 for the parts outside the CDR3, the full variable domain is SQTIHQWPATLVQPVGSPLSLECTVEGTSNPNLYWYRQAAGRGLQLLFYSVGIGQISSEVPQNLSASRPQDRQFILSSKKLLLSDSGFYLCAWSVLAQAAGGYTFGSGTRLTVV.

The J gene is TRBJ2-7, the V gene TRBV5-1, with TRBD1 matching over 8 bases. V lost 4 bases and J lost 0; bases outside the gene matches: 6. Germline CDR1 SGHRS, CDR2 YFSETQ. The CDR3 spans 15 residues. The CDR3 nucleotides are TGCGCCAGCAGCCTACAGGGGGACAGCTCCTACGAGCAGTACTTC. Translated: CASSLQGDSSYEQYF.

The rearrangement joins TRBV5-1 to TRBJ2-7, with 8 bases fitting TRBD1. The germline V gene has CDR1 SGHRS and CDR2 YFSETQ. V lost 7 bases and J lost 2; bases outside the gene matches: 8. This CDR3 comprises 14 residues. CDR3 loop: CASGDRNAPYEQYF. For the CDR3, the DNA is TGCGCCAGCGGGGACAGGAACGCCCCCTACGAGCAGTACTTC.

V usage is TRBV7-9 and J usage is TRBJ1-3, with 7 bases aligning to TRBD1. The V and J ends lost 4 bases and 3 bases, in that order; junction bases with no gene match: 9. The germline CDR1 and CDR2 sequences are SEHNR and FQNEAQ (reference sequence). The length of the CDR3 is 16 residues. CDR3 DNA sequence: TGTGCCAGCAGCTCCGGACAGGAATCTTTTGGAAACACCATATATTTT. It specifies CASSSGQESFGNTIYF.

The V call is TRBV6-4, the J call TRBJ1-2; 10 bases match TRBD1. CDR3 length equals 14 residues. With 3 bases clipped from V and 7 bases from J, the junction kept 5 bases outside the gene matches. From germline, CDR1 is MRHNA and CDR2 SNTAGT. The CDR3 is CASSDPGQGFGYTF. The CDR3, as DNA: TGTGCCAGCAGTGATCCGGGACAGGGGTTTGGCTACACCTTC.

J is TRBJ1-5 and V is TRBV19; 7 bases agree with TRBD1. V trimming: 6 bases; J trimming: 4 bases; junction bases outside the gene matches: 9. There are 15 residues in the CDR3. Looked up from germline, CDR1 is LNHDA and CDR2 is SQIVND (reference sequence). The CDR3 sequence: CASRSWDSTNQPQHF. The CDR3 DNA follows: TGTGCCAGTAGATCCTGGGACAGTACTAATCAGCCCCAGCATTTT.